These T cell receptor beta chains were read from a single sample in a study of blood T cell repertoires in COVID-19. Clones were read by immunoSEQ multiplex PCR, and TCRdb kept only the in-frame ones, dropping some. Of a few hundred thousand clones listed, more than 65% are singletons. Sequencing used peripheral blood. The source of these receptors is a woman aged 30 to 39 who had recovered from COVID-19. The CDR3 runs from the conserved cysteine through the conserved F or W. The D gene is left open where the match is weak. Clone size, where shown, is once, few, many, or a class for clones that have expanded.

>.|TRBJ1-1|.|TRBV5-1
TGCGCCAGCAGCTTGGAGGGCAGGGCGAACACTGAAGCTTTCTTT
CASSLEGRANTEAFF
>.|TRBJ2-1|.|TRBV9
TGTGCCAGCAGCGTGGCCGGGACTGCAAATGAGCAGTTCTTC
CASSVAGTANEQFF
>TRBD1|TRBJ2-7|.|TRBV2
TGTGCCAGCAGGCCTCCGGGACAGGGTATCTCCTACGAGCAGTACTTC
CASRPPGQGISYEQYF
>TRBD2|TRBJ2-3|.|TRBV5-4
TGTGCCATCGCGAGGTTAGCGGGAGGCTCGTCCACAGATACGCAGTATTTT
CAIARLAGGSSTDTQYF
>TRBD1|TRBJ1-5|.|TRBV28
TGTGCCAGCAGTCCCCGACAGGGCGGATTCAATCAGCCCCAGCATTTT
CASSPRQGGFNQPQHF
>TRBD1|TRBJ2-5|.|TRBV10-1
TGCGCCAGCAGTGGGACAGGGTCAGAGACCCAGTACTTC
CASSGTGSETQYF
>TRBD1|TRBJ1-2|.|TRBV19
TGTGCCAGTAGTCCACAACCCCGACAGGGAGGCTACACCTTC
CASSPQPRQGGYTF
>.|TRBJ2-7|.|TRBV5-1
TGCGCCAGCAGCTCCACCACAGGGTTGTGGAACGAGCAGTACTTC
CASSSTTGLWNEQYF
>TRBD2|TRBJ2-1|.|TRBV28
TGTGCCACCTCTCGGACTAGCTTATTTGAGCAGTTCTTC
CATSRTSLFEQFF
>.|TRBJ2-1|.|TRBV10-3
TGTGCCATCAGTGAGTCTATGGGCAGCTACAATGAGCAGTTCTTC
CAISESMGSYNEQFF
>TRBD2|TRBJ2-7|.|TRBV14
TGTGCCAGCAGCCAAGAACTAGCGCCGCCCTCCTACGAGCAGTACTTC
CASSQELAPPSYEQYF
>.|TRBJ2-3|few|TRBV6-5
TGTGCCAGCTCGGGCGGGACTAGCACAGATACGCAGTATTTT
CASSGGTSTDTQYF
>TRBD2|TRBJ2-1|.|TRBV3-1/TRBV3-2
TGTGCCAGCAGCCCGGGAGGTCATTACAATGAGCAGTTCTTC
CASSPGGHYNEQFF
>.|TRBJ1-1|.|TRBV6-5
TGTGCCAGCGGGGCCCCTGAAGCTTTCTTT
CASGAPEAFF
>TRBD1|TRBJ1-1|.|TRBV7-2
TGTGCCAGCAGCCGCGACAGGGAAAACACTGAAGCTTTCTTT
CASSRDRENTEAFF
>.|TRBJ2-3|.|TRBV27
TGTGCCAGCAGTCCGCTAACTAGCTCGGGAGCTGGCACAGATACGCAGTATTTT
CASSPLTSSGAGTDTQYF
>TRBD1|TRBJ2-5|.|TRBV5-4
TGTGCCAGCAGCCTGAAACAGGGGGAAGAGACCCAGTACTTC
CASSLKQGEETQYF
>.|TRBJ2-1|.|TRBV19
TGTGCCAGTAGTGGGAGCTACAATGAGCAGTTCTTC
CASSGSYNEQFF
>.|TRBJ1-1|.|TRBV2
TGTGCCAGCGCGGGGACGGAACGAGGTGAAGCTTTCTTT
CASAGTERGEAFF
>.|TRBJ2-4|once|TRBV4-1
TGCGCCAGCAGCCAAGATAGGGCCAGGGAGGTAGGAAACATTCAGTACTTC
CASSQDRAREVGNIQYF
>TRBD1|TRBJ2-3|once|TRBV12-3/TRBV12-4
TGTGCCAGCAGTTTCCTAGGGGGCGATACGCAGTATTTT
CASSFLGGDTQYF
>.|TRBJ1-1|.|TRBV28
TGTGCCAGCACCCCCCCGGGGGGGACAGCTTTCTTT
CASTPPGGTAFF
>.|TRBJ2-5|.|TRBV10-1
TGCGCCAGCAGTGAGAATGGACGAGGGCAAGAGACCCAGTACTTC
CASSENGRGQETQYF
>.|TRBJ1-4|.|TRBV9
TGTGCCAGCAGCGAAGGCGGGATAGCAACTAATGAAAAACTGTTTTTT
CASSEGGIATNEKLFF
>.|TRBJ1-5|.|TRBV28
TGTGCCAGCAGTCTCCCCGGGACAACAAAGCCCCAGCATTTT
CASSLPGTTKPQHF
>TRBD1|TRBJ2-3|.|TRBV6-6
TGTGCCAGCAGCCGCGGGGACAGGGGGCTACCAGATACGCAGTATTTT
CASSRGDRGLPDTQYF
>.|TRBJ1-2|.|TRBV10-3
TGTGCCATCAGTGAAACGGAGGGATTGGGCTATGGCTACACCTTC
CAISETEGLGYGYTF